The T cell receptor (beta chain) described here comes from a study of cytomegalovirus exposure and HLA in healthy donors. The germline gives CDR1 MGHDK, CDR2 SYGVNS. V was pared by 5 bases and J by 8 bases, with 18 bases between. The CDR3 is 14 amino acids. This clone was detected only once. Sequenced by immunoSEQ multiplex PCR; TCRdb stores in-frame clones only, minus some. This table holds 90,000 or so clones, approximately 96% found once. The chain uses TRBV25-1 and TRBJ1-2, with D perhaps TRBD1 (5 bases). Specimen: PBMCs. This clonotype was sampled from a man aged 18 to 29 in good health and CMV-seronegative. The CDR3 nucleotides read TGTGCCAGCAGTTTAGCCGGGGGAGGTACGGGCTACACCTTC. This translates into CASSLAGGGTGYTF.